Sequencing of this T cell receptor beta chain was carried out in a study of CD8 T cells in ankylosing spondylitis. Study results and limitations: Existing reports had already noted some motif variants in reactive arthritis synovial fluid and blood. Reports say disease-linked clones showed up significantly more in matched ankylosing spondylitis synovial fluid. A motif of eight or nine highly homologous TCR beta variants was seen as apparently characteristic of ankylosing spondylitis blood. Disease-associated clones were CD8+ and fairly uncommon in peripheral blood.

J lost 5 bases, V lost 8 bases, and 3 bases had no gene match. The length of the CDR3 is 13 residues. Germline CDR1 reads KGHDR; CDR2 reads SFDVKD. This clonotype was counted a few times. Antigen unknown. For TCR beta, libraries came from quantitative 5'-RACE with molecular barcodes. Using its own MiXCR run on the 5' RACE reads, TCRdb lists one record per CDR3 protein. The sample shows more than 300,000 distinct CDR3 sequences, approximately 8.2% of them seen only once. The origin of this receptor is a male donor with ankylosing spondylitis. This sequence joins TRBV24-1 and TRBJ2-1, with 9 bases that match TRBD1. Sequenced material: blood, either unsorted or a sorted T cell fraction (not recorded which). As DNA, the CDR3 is TGTGCCACCACGGACAGGGGAGACAATGAGCAGTTCTTC. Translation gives CATTDRGDNEQFF.